This is a list of T cell receptor beta chains from one sample in a study of blood T cells in healthy people across ages. Each CDR3 protein gets one entry after TCRdb re-called the 5' RACE reads with MiXCR. This sample carries 700,000 to 850,000 distinct CDR3 sequences, around 36% of them seen once, and the ten largest clones take roughly 13%. Sequencing was carried out using blood. The source is a man in his late teens or twenties in good health. Each CDR3 is given without its conserved first and last residue. The D gene is left open where the match is weak. Only some rows state a clone size, as once, few, many or a class for expanded clones.

size | J | D | V | CDR3
. | TRBJ1-1 | . | TRBV12-3/TRBV12-4 | ASSLSPGEAF
few | TRBJ1-5 | TRBD1 | TRBV20-1 | SARGLRGREGDQPQH
. | TRBJ1-1 | . | TRBV15 | ATSIGSNTEAF
few | TRBJ1-2 | . | TRBV14 | ASSPDEGNYGYT
. | TRBJ2-3 | . | TRBV12-5 | ASGSGDDTQY
few | TRBJ1-2 | . | TRBV2 | ASSRGRGWDGYT
many | TRBJ2-3 | . | TRBV7-9 | ASSKRSSALGADTQY
. | TRBJ1-6 | TRBD1 | TRBV7-9 | ASSLARDRNSPLH
. | TRBJ1-1 | . | TRBV12-3/TRBV12-4 | ASSLLTPGQFEAF
. | TRBJ1-5 | . | TRBV7-8 | ASRRNQGNQPQH
few | TRBJ1-4 | . | TRBV4-3 | ASSQQEGPNEKLF
. | TRBJ1-6 | . | TRBV6-6 | ASSDSGKNSPLH
. | TRBJ2-2 | . | TRBV5-1 | ASSTGGGAGTGELF
. | TRBJ2-3 | TRBD1 | TRBV6-1 | ASRFGTGGSVDTDTQY
few | TRBJ1-6 | . | TRBV4-2 | ASSQDVGNSPLH
. | . | . | TRBV9 | ASSVEGTRNNEQY
. | TRBJ1-2 | . | TRBV29-1 | SVSGAQGPNGYT
few | TRBJ1-5 | . | TRBV7-9 | ASSLATSGRDPNQPQH
. | TRBJ1-1 | . | TRBV20-1 | SATGQPNTEAF
. | TRBJ1-1 | . | TRBV7-9 | ATKASLDTEAF
once | TRBJ2-7 | . | TRBV4-3 | ASSQDAADSYEQY
. | TRBJ2-3 | TRBD2 | TRBV20-1 | SARDRGQRGAGDTQY
once | . | . | TRBV12-3/TRBV12-4 | ASSRLAGPQETQY
. | TRBJ1-4 | . | TRBV4-1 | ASSQKTAQTNEKLF
. | TRBJ2-5 | TRBD1 | TRBV29-1 | SVLGQLQETQY
. | TRBJ1-5 | . | TRBV6-5 | ASSYRGSQPQH
. | TRBJ1-1 | . | TRBV7-2 | ASSPGLVTEAF